The 13 T cell receptor beta chains listed next were all sequenced from one sample in a study of CD8 T cells in ankylosing spondylitis. Via MiXCR, TCRdb re-called the 5' RACE reads, giving one row per CDR3 protein. This repertoire shows about 340,000 distinct CDR3 sequences, approximately 8% found once; its top ten account for approximately 14%. Study observations and caveats: A TCR beta motif of several highly homologous variants seemed to mark ankylosing spondylitis blood.

These TCRs are of unknown antigen specificity. Sample: blood, either unsorted or a sorted T cell fraction (not recorded which). These receptor sequences come from a male donor with ankylosing spondylitis.

This rearrangement joins TRBV7-6 to TRBJ1-5, with TRBD1 identical over 9 bases. The V segment lost 8 bases and the J segment 5 bases; nucleotides outside the gene matches: 4. This CDR3 contains 13 residues. Germline CDR1 reads SGHVS; CDR2 reads FNYEAQ. The CDR3 DNA is TGTGCCAGCGGGACAGGGTACGATCAGCCCCAGCATTTT. Translating gives CASGTGYDQPQHF.

The chain is built from TRBV4-3 and TRBJ1-1; TRBD1 matches at 8 bases. Germline V gene lookup returns CDR1 LGHNA and CDR2 YSLEER. The CDR3 loop spans 16 amino acids. V trimming: 0 bases; J trimming: 7 bases; junction bases outside the gene matches: 10. In DNA form, the CDR3 reads TGCGCCAGCAGCCAAGATCGGAGGACAGGGTCGGTTGAAGCTTTCTTT. Residues: CASSQDRRTGSVEAFF.

V and J are TRBV18 and TRBJ2-1; D not resolved. In germline, CDR1 is KGHSH, CDR2 LQKENI. This CDR3 region has 16 residues. With 0 bases removed from V and 4 bases from J, the gap between germline ends came to 13 bases. For the CDR3, the DNA is TGTGCCAGCTCACCACCTCGGGCAGACCCATACAATGAGCAGTTCTTC. Translation gives CASSPPRADPYNEQFF.

This clonotype was seen a handful of times. The J gene is TRBJ2-1, the V gene TRBV5-1, with a tentative D call TRBD2 (5 bases). CDR1 SGHRS and CDR2 YFSETQ come from the germline V gene. The V and J ends lost 2 bases and 6 bases respectively, with 12 bases between them. CDR3 size: 14 residues. DNA for the CDR3: TGCGCCAGCAGCTTCGGCCAGGAGGCCAATGAGCAGTTCTTC. This codes for CASSFGQEANEQFF.

This clonotype was found once. The chain couples TRBV5-6 to TRBJ2-2; TRBD1 matches at 9 bases. CDR3 length: 18 residues. V lost 4 bases to trimming and J lost 7 bases; unmatched junction nucleotides: 17. Germline V gene lookup returns CDR1 SGHDT and CDR2 YYEEEE. CDR3 protein: CASSPLTGGSPYVGELFF. CDR3 DNA sequence: TGTGCCAGCAGCCCTTTGACAGGGGGATCTCCTTATGTCGGGGAGCTGTTTTTT.

This clonotype came up a few times. CDR3 sequence: CASSLGLPTEAFF. In DNA, the CDR3 is TGTGCCAGCAGTTTGGGCCTCCCCACTGAAGCTTTCTTT. The chain carries TRBV12-3 or TRBV12-4 and TRBJ1-1; D is uncertain. V was trimmed by 3 bases and J by 4 bases, leaving 9 bases between them. CDR3 length: 13 amino acids.

The CDR3 spells CASSQGRVGEQYF. The CDR3 region has the DNA TGTGCCAGCAGCCAAGGTCGGGTAGGCGAGCAGTACTTC. The chain uses TRBV3-1 and TRBJ2-7; D remains ambiguous. The length of the CDR3 is 13 residues. Germline V gives CDR1 LGHDT, CDR2 YNNKEL (reference sequence). Trimming took 1 base from V and 6 from J, leaving 10 bases between them.

The chain employs TRBV20-1 and TRBJ2-3, with TRBD2 matching 8 bases. There are 13 residues in the CDR3. V gave up 7 bases and J gave up 4 bases; unmatched junction bases: 7. Germline CDR1 and CDR2: DFQATT and SNEGSKA (reference sequence). CDR3 DNA sequence: TGCAGTGTTGGGAGCGGGAGCGCAGATACGCAGTATTTT. This translates into CSVGSGSADTQYF.

This chain joins TRBV7-8 and TRBJ2-5; D possibly corresponds to TRBD1 (6 bases). V lost 2 bases, J lost 2 bases, and 18 bases lay in between. In germline, CDR1 is SGHVS, CDR2 FQNEAQ. This CDR3 region has 17 residues. The CDR3 loop is CASSLLARGPGQETQYF. The CDR3 nucleotides are TGTGCCAGCAGCTTATTAGCCAGGGGTCCTGGACAAGAGACCCAGTACTTC.

This clonotype was detected only a few times. The V call is TRBV9, the J call TRBJ2-1, with a possible D match to TRBD2 (6 bases). The ends were cut back, 2 bases at V and 2 bases at J, with 11 bases in the middle. CDR3 length: 15 amino acids. CDR1 is SGDLS and CDR2 is YYNGEE in the germline V gene. This chain's CDR3 is CASSVATSPYNEQFF. Written as DNA, the CDR3 is TGTGCCAGCAGCGTTGCGACTAGTCCCTACAATGAGCAGTTCTTC.

The CDR3 here is CSSAGTSFYNEQFF. The CDR3 nucleotides read TGCAGCTCAGCCGGGACTAGTTTTTACAATGAGCAGTTCTTC. The chain uses TRBV29-1 and TRBJ2-1; the match to TRBD2 covers 8 bases. This CDR3 spans 14 amino acids. Germline V gene data show CDR1 as SQVTM and CDR2 as ANQGSEA. Trimming at V came to 8 bases and at J to 4 bases, leaving 10 bases not matched to a gene.

The rearrangement uses TRBV6-4 and TRBJ2-3; 7 nucleotides line up with TRBD2. Germline CDR1 reads MRHNA; CDR2 reads SNTAGT. The CDR3 covers 15 residues. The junction had 3 bases not matched to a gene; V was cut back by 3 bases and J by 0 bases. This CDR3 is CASSESGISTDTQYF. For the CDR3, the DNA is TGTGCCAGCAGTGAGAGCGGGATCAGCACAGATACGCAGTATTTT.

A few counts support this clonotype. The gene calls are TRBV4-1 and TRBJ2-7; 11 bases align to TRBD2. This CDR3 is 18 amino acids long. In germline, CDR1 is MGHRA, CDR2 YSYEKL. Unmatched junction bases numbered 13, after V lost 1 base and J lost 5 bases. The CDR3 sequence is CASSQVGPLAGVKNEQYF. The CDR3 DNA sequence: TGCGCCAGCAGCCAAGTGGGGCCACTAGCGGGAGTTAAAAACGAGCAGTACTTC.